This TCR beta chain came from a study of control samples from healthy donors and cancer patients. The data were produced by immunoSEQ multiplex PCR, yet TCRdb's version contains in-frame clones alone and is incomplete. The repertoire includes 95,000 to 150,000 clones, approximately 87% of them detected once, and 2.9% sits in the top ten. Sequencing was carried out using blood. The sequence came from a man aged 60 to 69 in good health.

The CDR3 DNA reads TGTGCCAGTAACCTCGAACGGGGGGATTCACCCCTCCACTTT. This codes for CASNLERGDSPLHF. The V call is TRBV19, the J call TRBJ1-6; TRBD1 might be the D (5 bases). Per the germline V gene, CDR1 is LNHDA and CDR2 is SQIVND (reference sequence). The CDR3 runs 14 residues. The V end lost 7 bases, the J end lost 8 bases, and 15 bases lay between the germline ends.